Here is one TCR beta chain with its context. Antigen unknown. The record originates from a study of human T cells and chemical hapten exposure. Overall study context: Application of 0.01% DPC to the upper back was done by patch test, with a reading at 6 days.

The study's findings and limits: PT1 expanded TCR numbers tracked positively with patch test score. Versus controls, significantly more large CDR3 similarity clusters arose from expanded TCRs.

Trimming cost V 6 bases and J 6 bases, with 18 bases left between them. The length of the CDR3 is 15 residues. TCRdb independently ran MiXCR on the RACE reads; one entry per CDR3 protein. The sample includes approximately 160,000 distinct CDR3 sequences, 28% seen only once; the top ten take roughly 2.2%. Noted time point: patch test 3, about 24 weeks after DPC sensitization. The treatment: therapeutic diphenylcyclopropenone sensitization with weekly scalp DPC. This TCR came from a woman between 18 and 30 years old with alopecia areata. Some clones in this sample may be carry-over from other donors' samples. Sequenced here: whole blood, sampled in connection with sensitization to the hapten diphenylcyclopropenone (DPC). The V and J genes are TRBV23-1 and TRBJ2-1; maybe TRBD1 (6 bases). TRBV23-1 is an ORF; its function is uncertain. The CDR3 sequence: CASSRPQGQGNEQFF. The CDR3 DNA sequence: TGCGCCAGCAGCCGACCCCAGGGGCAGGGCAATGAGCAGTTCTTC.